This T cell receptor (beta chain) was documented in a study of T cells in Graves' hyperthyroidism and ophthalmopathy. Trimming stripped 3 bases from V and 1 base from J, with 20 bases between. The CDR3 covers 18 residues. The germline V gene encodes CDR1 SGHNT and CDR2 YYREEE (reference sequence). Amplification targeted TCR beta CDR3 regions from RNA transcripts. An initial round of RT-PCR targeting the TCR CDR3 relied on the HTBI primer set. TCRdb recomputed calls from the multiplex PCR reads with MiXCR, one row per CDR3 protein. The top ten clones hold around 32% of a sample with about 250,000 distinct CDR3 sequences, 24% of them seen once.

V and J are TRBV5-4 and TRBJ1-5; a weak D match, TRBD1 (5 bases). This TCR was recovered from a woman aged 40-49 years with Graves' ophthalmopathy. The sequencing sample was made of blood. CDR3 amino acids: CASSSHRGGYRSNQPQHF. In DNA form, the CDR3 reads TGTGCCAGCAGCTCTCACCGCGGGGGATATCGGAGCAATCAGCCCCAGCATTTT.